This TCR beta chain appears in the sequencing data of a study of blood T cells in healthy people across ages. Broader study findings: Age brought a roughly linear fall in TCR beta diversity measured per million T cells. There was no known CMV status for donors, so expanded clonotype changes were possibly confounded. Conclusively comparing naive with antigen-experienced cells was impossible with unsorted PBMCs.

This CDR3 is 14 amino acids long. CDR1 MDHEN and CDR2 SYDVKM come from the germline V gene. Staff drew roughly 10 milliliters of peripheral blood from each donor. Points on this clonotype: Its specificity is unknown.

Combining a sample-barcoded 5' primer with a J-beta primer mix, a second PCR ran for roughly 7 to 12 cycles. Each CDR3 protein gets one entry after TCRdb re-called the 5' RACE reads with MiXCR. The table shows under 950,000 distinct CDR3 sequences, with about 20% occurring only once. The genes are TRBV28 and TRBJ2-5; TRBD1 is a possible D gene (5 bases). TRBJ2-7 matches the DNA end more closely, so the J call is doubtful. Sequences were obtained from blood. This receptor was obtained from a man aged 65 to 85 in good health. The CDR3 nucleotides read TGTGCCAGCAGTTTTATAACAGGCTCCTACGAGCAGTACTTC. It encodes CASSFITGSYEQYF.